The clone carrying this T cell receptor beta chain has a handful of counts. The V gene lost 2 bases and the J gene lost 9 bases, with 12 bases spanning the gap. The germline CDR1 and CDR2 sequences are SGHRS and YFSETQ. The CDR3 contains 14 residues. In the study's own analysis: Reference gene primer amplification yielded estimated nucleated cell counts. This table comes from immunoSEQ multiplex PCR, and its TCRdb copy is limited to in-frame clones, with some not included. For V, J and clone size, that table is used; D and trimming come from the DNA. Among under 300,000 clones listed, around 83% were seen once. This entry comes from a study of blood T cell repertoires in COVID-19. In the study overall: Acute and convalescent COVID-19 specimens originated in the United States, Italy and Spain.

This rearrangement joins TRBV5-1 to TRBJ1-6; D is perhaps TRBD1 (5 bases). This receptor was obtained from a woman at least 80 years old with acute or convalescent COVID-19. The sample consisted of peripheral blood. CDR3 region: CASSFGGDGSPLHF. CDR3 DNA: TGCGCCAGCAGCTTTGGGGGGGACGGTTCACCCCTCCACTTT.